A single sample gave rise to the 6 T cell receptor beta chains below, sequenced in a study of response to subunit inactivated influenza vaccine. TCRdb reprocessed the RT-PCR reads via MiXCR and lists one record per CDR3 protein. The repertoire holds about 570,000 distinct CDR3 sequences, with about 11% as singletons. A further study also used this sample, focusing on T cells expressing NK-cell markers. That paper adds: As the method of synthesis, 5'RACE template switching with UMIs yielded TCR beta cDNA.

The input for sequencing was PBMCs from blood, taken on the day of vaccination. Receptors were obtained from a man in his fifties who received an inactivated influenza vaccine.

This clonotype occurred a few times. This sequence joins TRBV6-2 or TRBV6-3 and TRBJ2-3, with 7 bases that match TRBD2. J gave up 0 bases and V 7 bases, and 10 bases lay outside the gene matches. CDR1 and CDR2 from the germline V gene are MNHEY and SVGEGT. CDR3 length equals 16 residues. The CDR3 DNA reads TGTGCCAGCACCCCGTGGACTAGAGACAGCACAGATACGCAGTATTTT. Translating it yields CASTPWTRDSTDTQYF.

V and J are TRBV5-1 and TRBJ2-5; D may be TRBD1 (6 bases). V lost 2 bases to trimming and J lost 5 bases, with 10 bases between them. Germline assignment: CDR1 SGHRS and CDR2 YFSETQ. This CDR3 is 13 amino acids long. CDR3 loop: CASSFTGIETQYF. In DNA form, the CDR3 reads TGCGCCAGCAGCTTTACAGGGATTGAGACCCAGTACTTC.

In its sample, this clonotype was seen many times. The V gene is TRBV29-1, the J gene TRBJ2-3; no firm D call. V lost 3 bases and J 1 base, leaving 8 bases between the germline ends. Germline V gene sequence: CDR1 SQVTM, CDR2 ANQGSEA. The CDR3 contains 13 residues. The CDR3 is CSVEVLRTDTQYF. The CDR3 DNA is TGCAGCGTTGAGGTGTTGCGCACAGATACGCAGTATTTT.

This sequence joins TRBV30 and TRBJ2-7; a possible D gene is TRBD1 (6 bases). Germline loops: CDR1 GTSNPN, CDR2 SVGIG (reference sequence). The CDR3 has 12 amino acids. V was trimmed by 3 bases and J by 12 bases, leaving 18 bases between them. Written as DNA, the CDR3 is TGTGCCTGGAGCGTTACAGGGTTTGTTCGGTACTTC. Amino acids: CAWSVTGFVRYF.

This clonotype was counted between two and nine times. This chain uses TRBV28 with TRBJ2-3; TRBD2 agrees at 7 bases. Per germline, CDR1 MDHEN and CDR2 SYDVKM. The CDR3 length is 18 residues. V was clipped by 6 bases and J by 6 bases; unmatched bases: 21. CDR3 sequence: CASRQKRSGLAARDTQYF. CDR3 in DNA: TGTGCCAGCAGACAGAAGCGTAGCGGGCTAGCGGCGCGGGATACGCAGTATTTT.

In this sample, this clonotype turned up a few times. The chain has TRBV12-3 or TRBV12-4 and TRBJ1-2; D is unclear. V lost 6 bases and J lost 8, with 7 bases in between. This CDR3 has 10 amino acids. CDR3 DNA sequence: TGTGCCAGCAGCCGGAGGGGCTACACCTTC. It is translated as CASSRRGYTF.